This T cell receptor (beta chain) was recovered during a study of T cells after yellow fever vaccination. The CDR3 has 14 amino acids. In germline, CDR1 is SGHTA, CDR2 FQGTGA. V was trimmed by 1 base and J by 6 bases, leaving 12 bases between them. TCRdb independently ran MiXCR on the 5' RACE reads; one entry per CDR3 protein. Altogether tens of thousands of distinct CDR3 sequences are present, around 7.3% being singletons, with the ten largest covering roughly two fifths. The material was CD8+ T cells sorted from PBMCs, obtained on the day of the yellow fever booster vaccination. The chain employs TRBV7-3 and TRBJ1-2, with D maybe TRBD1 (5 bases). This TCR was recovered from a man aged 30 to 45 who received the YFV17D yellow fever vaccine. The CDR3 sequence is CASSLMGGYDGYTF. The CDR3 DNA reads as TGTGCCAGCAGCTTAATGGGGGGATACGATGGCTACACCTTC.